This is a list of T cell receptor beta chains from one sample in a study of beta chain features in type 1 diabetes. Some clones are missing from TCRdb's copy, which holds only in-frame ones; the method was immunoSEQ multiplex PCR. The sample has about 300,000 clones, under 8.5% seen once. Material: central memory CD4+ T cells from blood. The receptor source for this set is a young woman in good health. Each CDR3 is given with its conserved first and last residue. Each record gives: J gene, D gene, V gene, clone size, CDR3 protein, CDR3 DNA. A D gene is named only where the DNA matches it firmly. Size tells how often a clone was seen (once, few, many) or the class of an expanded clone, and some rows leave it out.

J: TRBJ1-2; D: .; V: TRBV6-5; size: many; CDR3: CASSYSAGNYGYTF; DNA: TGTGCCAGCAGTTACTCTGCGGGTAACTATGGCTACACCTTC
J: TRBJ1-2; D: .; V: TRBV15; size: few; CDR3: CATSGANYGYTF; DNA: TGTGCCACCAGCGGTGCCAACTATGGCTACACCTTC
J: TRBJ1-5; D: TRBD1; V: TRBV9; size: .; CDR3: CASSGGQGDQPQHF; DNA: TGTGCCAGCAGCGGAGGACAGGGTGATCAGCCCCAGCATTTT
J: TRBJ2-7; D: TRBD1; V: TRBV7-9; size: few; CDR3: CASSPPGTGYNEQYF; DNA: TGTGCCAGCAGCCCGCCCGGGACAGGGTACAACGAGCAGTACTTC
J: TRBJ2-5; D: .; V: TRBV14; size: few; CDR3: CASSHIRRGQIQETQYF; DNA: TGTGCCAGCAGCCACATCCGTAGAGGACAAATCCAAGAGACCCAGTACTTC
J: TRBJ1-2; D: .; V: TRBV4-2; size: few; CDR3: CASSQALQGTNYGYTF; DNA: TGTGCCAGCAGCCAAGCTCTACAGGGAACCAACTATGGCTACACCTTC
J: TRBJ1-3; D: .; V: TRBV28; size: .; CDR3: CASSGRGAVSGNTIYF; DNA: TGTGCCAGCAGTGGAAGGGGGGCTGTCTCTGGAAACACCATATATTTT
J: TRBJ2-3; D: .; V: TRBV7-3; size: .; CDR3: CASSPPGVRDTQYF; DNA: TGTGCCAGCAGCCCCCCAGGCGTCCGAGATACGCAGTATTTT
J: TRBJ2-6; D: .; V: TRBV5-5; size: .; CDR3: CASSLDPGANVLTF; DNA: TGTGCCAGCAGCTTGGACCCTGGGGCCAACGTCCTGACTTTC
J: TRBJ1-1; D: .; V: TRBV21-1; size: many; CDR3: CASSTRKEDTHPPEAFF; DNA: TGTGCCAGCAGCACTAGAAAGGAGGACACTCACCCACCTGAAGCTTTCTTT
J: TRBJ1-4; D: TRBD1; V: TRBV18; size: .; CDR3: CASSRGQESEKLFF; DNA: TGTGCCAGCTCACGGGGACAGGAGAGTGAAAAACTGTTTTTT
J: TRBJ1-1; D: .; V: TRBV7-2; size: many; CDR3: CASSFLRNTEAFF; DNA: TGTGCCAGCAGCTTTCTGCGAAACACTGAAGCTTTCTTT
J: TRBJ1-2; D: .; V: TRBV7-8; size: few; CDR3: CASSLGRDYGYTF; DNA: TGTGCCAGCAGCTTAGGCAGGGACTATGGCTACACCTTC
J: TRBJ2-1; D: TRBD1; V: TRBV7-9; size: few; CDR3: CASSSAGQGYNEQFF; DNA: TGTGCCAGCAGCTCTGCGGGACAGGGGTACAATGAGCAGTTCTTC
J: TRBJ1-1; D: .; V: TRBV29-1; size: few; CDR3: CSVGRGNTEAFF; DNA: TGCAGCGTTGGCAGGGGGAACACTGAAGCTTTCTTT
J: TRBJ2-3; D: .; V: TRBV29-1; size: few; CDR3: CSVVGGMTDTQYF; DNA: TGCAGCGTTGTGGGGGGCATGACAGATACGCAGTATTTT
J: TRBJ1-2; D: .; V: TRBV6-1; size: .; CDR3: CASSEYWGSNYGYTF; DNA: TGTGCCAGCAGTGAATATTGGGGTTCCAACTATGGCTACACCTTC
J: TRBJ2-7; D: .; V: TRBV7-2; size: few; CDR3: CASSTSDSTYEQYF; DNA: TGTGCCAGCAGCACCTCGGACAGTACCTACGAGCAGTACTTC
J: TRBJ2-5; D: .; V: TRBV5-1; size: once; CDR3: CASSLAALGGQETQYF; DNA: TGCGCCAGCAGCTTGGCCGCATTAGGGGGCCAAGAGACCCAGTACTTC
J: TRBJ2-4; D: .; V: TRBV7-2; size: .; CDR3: CASSSTTGAKNIQYF; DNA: TGTGCCAGCAGCTCAACCACAGGAGCCAAAAACATTCAGTACTTC
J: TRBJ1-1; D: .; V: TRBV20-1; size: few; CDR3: CSARIIRDLPF; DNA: TGCAGTGCTAGAATTATCAGGGACTTACCCTTT
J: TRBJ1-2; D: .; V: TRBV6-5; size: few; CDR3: CASSVLLGAGYTF; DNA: TGTGCCAGCAGTGTTTTACTAGGGGCCGGCTACACCTTC
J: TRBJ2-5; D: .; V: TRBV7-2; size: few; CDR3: CASSLDERRTQYF; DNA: TGTGCCAGCAGCTTAGACGAGAGACGGACCCAGTACTTC
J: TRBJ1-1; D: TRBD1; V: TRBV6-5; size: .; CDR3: CASSYRDRVNTEAFF; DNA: TGTGCCAGCAGTTACAGGGACAGGGTGAACACTGAAGCTTTCTTT
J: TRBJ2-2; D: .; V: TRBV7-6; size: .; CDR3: CASSLEPGTVNTGELFF; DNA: TGTGCCAGCAGCTTAGAGCCCGGGACCGTTAACACCGGGGAGCTGTTTTTT
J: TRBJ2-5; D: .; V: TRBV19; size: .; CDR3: CASSPRAGSQETQYF; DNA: TGTGCCAGTAGTCCTAGGGCGGGCAGCCAAGAGACCCAGTACTTC
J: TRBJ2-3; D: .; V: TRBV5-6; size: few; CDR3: CASSLLNRGGDTQYF; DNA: TGTGCCAGCAGCTTGTTGAACAGGGGAGGCGATACGCAGTATTTT
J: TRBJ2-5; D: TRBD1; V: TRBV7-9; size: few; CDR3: CASSSGTGGRETQYF; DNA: TGTGCCAGCAGCTCCGGGACAGGGGGACGGGAGACCCAGTACTTC
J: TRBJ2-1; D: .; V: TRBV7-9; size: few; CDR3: CASSLVLTYNEQFF; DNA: TGTGCCAGCAGCTTAGTTCTAACCTACAATGAGCAGTTCTTC
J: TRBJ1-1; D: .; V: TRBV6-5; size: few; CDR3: CASSYSPVNTEAFF; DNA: TGTGCCAGCAGTTACTCACCTGTGAACACTGAAGCTTTCTTT
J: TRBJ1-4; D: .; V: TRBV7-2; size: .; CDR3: CASSRKGTGHNEKLFF; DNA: TGTGCCAGCAGCCGCAAAGGCACGGGGCACAATGAAAAACTGTTTTTT
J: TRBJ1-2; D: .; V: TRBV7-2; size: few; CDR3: CASSLAVRYGYTF; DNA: TGTGCCAGCAGCTTAGCGGTCCGCTATGGCTACACCTTC
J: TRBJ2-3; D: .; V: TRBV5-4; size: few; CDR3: CASSRETATQYF; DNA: TGTGCCAGCAGCCGGGAGACAGCCACGCAGTATTTT
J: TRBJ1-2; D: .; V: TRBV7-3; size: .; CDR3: CASSLRGVYGYTF; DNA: TGTGCCAGCAGCTTAAGAGGAGTCTATGGCTACACCTTC
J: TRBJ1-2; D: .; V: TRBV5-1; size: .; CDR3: CASSGTLAYGYTF; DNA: TGCGCCAGCAGCGGTACATTGGCGTATGGCTACACCTTC
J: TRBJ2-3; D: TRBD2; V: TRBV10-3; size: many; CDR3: CAISPQAGATDTQYF; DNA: TGTGCCATCAGTCCGCAAGCGGGAGCGACAGATACGCAGTATTTT
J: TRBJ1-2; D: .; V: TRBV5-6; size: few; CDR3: CASSLSQEGGYTF; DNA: TGTGCCAGCAGCTTGTCACAGGAGGGTGGCTACACCTTC